The rows below give T cell receptor beta chains drawn from one sample of a study of cytomegalovirus exposure and HLA in healthy donors. The assay was immunoSEQ multiplex PCR, and TCRdb's table has in-frame clones only and misses some. The table shows under 55,000 clones, with 73% occurring only once. The sequenced sample consisted of PBMCs. These receptors were taken from a man aged 18 to 30 in good health and CMV-seronegative. Each CDR3 is given with its conserved first and last residue. A D gene is named only where the DNA matches it firmly. Size is stated for part of the rows, as once, few or many counts, or as a class when the clone is expanded.

d_call	v_call	j_call	clone_size	cdr3_aa	cdr3_nt
NA	TRBV28	TRBJ1-1	NA	CASSLNAGGEAFF	TGTGCCAGCAGTTTAAACGCCGGGGGGGAAGCTTTCTTT
TRBD1	TRBV7-2	TRBJ2-2	few	CASRSPGQGNTGELFF	TGTGCCAGCAGGTCACCGGGACAGGGGAACACCGGGGAGCTGTTTTTT
NA	TRBV2	TRBJ2-7	NA	CASSKRVDSYEQYF	TGTGCCAGCAGTAAAAGGGTGGACAGCTACGAGCAGTACTTC
NA	TRBV28	TRBJ1-1	few	CASSLYRANTEAFF	TGTGCCAGCAGTTTGTACAGGGCGAACACTGAAGCTTTCTTT
NA	TRBV5-1	TRBJ1-2	NA	CASSLSDSYGYTF	TGCGCCAGCAGCTTGTCCGACAGCTATGGCTACACCTTC
NA	TRBV9	TRBJ2-7	NA	CASSVGSQAYEQYF	TGTGCCAGCAGCGTAGGTTCACAGGCCTACGAGCAGTACTTC
TRBD2	TRBV10-1	TRBJ2-1	few	CASSGTSAKDYNEQFF	TGCGCCAGCAGTGGGACTAGCGCCAAGGACTACAATGAGCAGTTCTTC
TRBD2	TRBV19	TRBJ2-1	NA	CASTGLAGLNEQFF	TGTGCCAGTACGGGACTAGCGGGCCTAAATGAGCAGTTCTTC
NA	TRBV29-1	TRBJ2-5	few	CSETEGETQYF	TGCAGCGAGACAGAAGGAGAGACCCAGTACTTC
NA	TRBV19	TRBJ1-4	NA	CASLGGTNEKLFF	TGTGCCAGTCTCGGAGGAACTAATGAAAAACTGTTTTTT
NA	TRBV11-2	TRBJ1-5	NA	CASSDTDNQPQHF	TGTGCCAGCAGTGACACGGACAATCAGCCCCAGCATTTT
TRBD2	TRBV23-1	TRBJ2-1	NA	CASSQTSSGSTDEQFF	TGCGCCAGCAGTCAAACGTCTAGCGGGAGTACCGATGAGCAGTTCTTC
TRBD1	TRBV10-3	TRBJ2-7	NA	CAISEIETGFEQYF	TGTGCCATCAGTGAGATAGAGACAGGGTTCGAGCAGTACTTC
TRBD1	TRBV5-1	TRBJ1-4	few	CASSLGQVGEKLFF	TGCGCCAGCAGCCTCGGACAGGTGGGAGAAAAACTGTTTTTT
NA	TRBV30	TRBJ1-2	NA	CAWSHRANYGYTF	TGTGCCTGGAGTCATCGCGCTAACTATGGCTACACCTTC
NA	TRBV28	TRBJ1-2	NA	CASSPQRGYTF	TGTGCCAGCAGTCCCCAGAGGGGCTACACCTTC
TRBD2	TRBV5-4	TRBJ2-1	NA	CASSLELAGVGSGFF	TGTGCCAGCAGCTTGGAACTAGCGGGAGTGGGATCGGGGTTCTTC
NA	TRBV6-5	TRBJ2-7	NA	CASSSPDTSYEQYF	TGTGCCAGCAGTTCACCTGATACTTCCTACGAGCAGTACTTC
NA	TRBV15	TRBJ1-2	NA	CATSSGGAALYGYTF	TGTGCCACCAGCAGTGGTGGGGCGGCCCTTTATGGCTACACCTTC
NA	TRBV19	TRBJ2-1	NA	CASSIWSSNEQFF	TGTGCCAGTAGTATATGGAGCAGCAATGAGCAGTTCTTC
NA	TRBV6-5	TRBJ1-2	NA	CASSNNRGGYTF	TGTGCCAGCAGCAACAACCGCGGGGGCTACACCTTC
NA	TRBV25-1	TRBJ1-1	NA	CASRLQGHKNTEAFF	TGTGCCAGCCGGCTGCAGGGACATAAGAACACTGAAGCTTTCTTT
NA	TRBV10-3	TRBJ2-7	NA	CAISESGATGEQYF	TGTGCCATCAGTGAGTCGGGGGCAACGGGGGAGCAGTACTTC
NA	TRBV5-1	TRBJ2-5	NA	CASSTLAGLGQETQYF	TGCGCCAGCAGCACCCTGGCAGGGTTGGGACAAGAGACCCAGTACTTC
NA	TRBV20-1	TRBJ2-1	NA	CSAPRGGEQFF	TGCAGTGCCCCCCGAGGTGGTGAGCAGTTCTTC
TRBD2	TRBV7-2	TRBJ2-5	NA	CASSLVGTSGQETQYF	TGTGCCAGCAGCTTAGTCGGGACTAGCGGACAAGAGACCCAGTACTTC
TRBD1	TRBV7-2	TRBJ1-2	NA	CASSFPGTGFGYTF	TGTGCCAGCAGCTTCCCCGGGACAGGGTTTGGCTACACCTTC
NA	TRBV5-4	TRBJ1-1	NA	CASLSMNTEAFF	TGTGCCAGCCTGAGCATGAACACTGAAGCTTTCTTT
TRBD1	TRBV30	TRBJ1-2	NA	CAWSRGQNYGYTF	TGTGCCTGGAGTAGGGGACAGAACTATGGCTACACCTTC
TRBD2	TRBV7-8	TRBJ2-5	NA	CASSQGLAGRKDEETQYF	TGTGCCAGCAGCCAAGGACTAGCGGGAAGGAAGGATGAAGAGACCCAGTACTTC
TRBD1	TRBV2	TRBJ1-6	once	CASTLRGQGGSSNNSPLHF	TGTGCCAGCACCCTAAGAGGGCAGGGGGGTTCCTCCAATAATTCACCCCTCCACTTT
TRBD2	TRBV20-1	TRBJ2-1	NA	CSAPGLAEQFF	TGCAGTGCTCCCGGACTAGCGGAGCAGTTCTTC
NA	TRBV6-5	TRBJ1-2	NA	CASSYGTAAPNYGYTF	TGTGCCAGCAGTTACGGGACTGCAGCCCCTAACTATGGCTACACCTTC
TRBD1	TRBV11-3	TRBJ2-1	NA	CASSITGGRYNEQFF	TGTGCCAGCAGTATAACAGGGGGCCGCTACAATGAGCAGTTCTTC
NA	TRBV10-3	TRBJ1-5	once	CAISENGGPRGPQHF	TGTGCCATCAGTGAAAATGGTGGGCCGCGGGGGCCCCAGCATTTT
NA	TRBV7-9	TRBJ2-1	NA	CASSLAGWDEQFF	TGTGCCAGCAGCCTTGCAGGGTGGGATGAGCAGTTCTTC
TRBD1	TRBV13	TRBJ1-1	NA	CASRYKTTGPNTEAFF	TGTGCCAGCAGATATAAAACGACAGGGCCGAACACTGAAGCTTTCTTT
NA	TRBV30	TRBJ1-2	NA	CAWSDSGADYGYTF	TGTGCCTGGAGTGACAGTGGGGCTGACTATGGCTACACCTTC
TRBD2	TRBV2	TRBJ2-7	NA	CASSPGGGASEQYF	TGTGCCAGCAGCCCGGGGGGGGGTGCGAGCGAGCAGTACTTC
NA	TRBV7-9	TRBJ1-1	NA	CASSTHRMNTEAFF	TGTGCCAGCAGCACCCACAGAATGAACACTGAAGCTTTCTTT
NA	TRBV6-5	TRBJ2-7	NA	CASTAPTGNEQYF	TGTGCCAGCACCGCTCCCACCGGGAACGAGCAGTACTTC
TRBD1	TRBV7-2	TRBJ2-7	NA	CASSFPGQGYEQYF	TGTGCCAGCAGCTTCCCGGGACAGGGCTACGAGCAGTACTTC
NA	TRBV5-1	TRBJ2-6	NA	CASSSEGGSGANVLTF	TGCGCCAGCAGCTCGGAGGGGGGGTCTGGGGCCAACGTCCTGACTTTC
TRBD1	TRBV10-3	TRBJ1-1	NA	CAIRETGVGTEAFF	TGTGCCATCAGGGAGACAGGGGTTGGGACTGAAGCTTTCTTT
TRBD2	TRBV7-2	TRBJ2-3	NA	CASSPGLAGADTQYF	TGTGCCAGCAGCCCGGGGCTAGCGGGAGCCGATACGCAGTATTTT
TRBD2	TRBV28	TRBJ2-1	few	CASSLSSGTLYNEQFF	TGTGCCAGCAGTTTGAGTAGCGGGACGTTATACAATGAGCAGTTCTTC
NA	TRBV30	TRBJ1-1	NA	CAWITGYTEAFF	TGTGCCTGGATAACAGGTTACACTGAAGCTTTCTTT
TRBD2	TRBV7-9	TRBJ2-7	once	CASSLSELAGEQYF	TGTGCCAGCAGTTTATCTGAACTAGCGGGAGAGCAGTACTTC
NA	TRBV7-8	TRBJ2-5	NA	CASSLRFRQSQETQYF	TGTGCCAGCAGCTTAAGATTTAGACAGAGCCAAGAGACCCAGTACTTC
TRBD1	TRBV28	TRBJ2-3	NA	CASSLGQGSTDTQYF	TGTGCCAGCAGCCTAGGACAGGGAAGCACAGATACGCAGTATTTT
TRBD2	TRBV4-3	TRBJ2-5	NA	CASSQGTSGRAQETQYF	TGCGCCAGCAGCCAAGGGACTAGCGGGAGGGCCCAAGAGACCCAGTACTTC
NA	TRBV5-6	TRBJ1-1	NA	CASSWGPNTEAFF	TGTGCCAGCAGCTGGGGGCCGAACACTGAAGCTTTCTTT
TRBD1	TRBV10-3	TRBJ2-6	NA	CAISDRAAGANVLTF	TGTGCCATCAGCGACAGGGCCGCAGGGGCCAACGTCCTGACTTTC
NA	TRBV6-1	TRBJ1-1	NA	CARGRLNTEAFF	TGTGCCAGGGGCAGACTGAACACTGAAGCTTTCTTT
NA	TRBV30	TRBJ1-5	NA	CAWSVQGAGQPQHF	TGTGCCTGGAGTGTACAGGGAGCCGGTCAGCCCCAGCATTTT
NA	TRBV11-2	TRBJ1-1	NA	CASSPNPQGEAFF	TGTGCCAGCAGTCCTAACCCCCAGGGTGAAGCTTTCTTT
NA	TRBV7-8	TRBJ1-5	few	CASSLDYQPQHF	TGTGCCAGCAGCTTAGACTATCAGCCCCAGCATTTT
NA	TRBV2	TRBJ2-7	NA	CASSPPDITYEQYF	TGTGCCAGCAGTCCCCCGGACATTACCTACGAGCAGTACTTC